This is a list of T cell receptor beta chains from one sample in a study of T cell responses to AZD1222 COVID-19 vaccine. Some clones are missing from TCRdb's copy, which holds only in-frame ones; the method was immunoSEQ multiplex PCR. Altogether around 160,000 clones are present, about 93% being singletons, with the ten largest covering around 5.2%. This sample comprised peripheral blood, obtained on day 0 of AZD1222 vaccination. The receptors shown here come from an adult in good health. Each CDR3 is given with its conserved first and last residue. The order of the fields is D gene, V gene, J gene, CDR3 DNA, CDR3 protein. The D gene is left open where the match is weak.

NA,TRBV6-2/TRBV6-3,TRBJ1-2,TGTGCCAGCAGTCCCCCCGGGGGAGGCTACACCTTC,CASSPPGGGYTF
TRBD1,TRBV7-2,TRBJ1-2,TGTGCCAGCAGCTCTGACAGGGGCACCGATGGCTACACCTTC,CASSSDRGTDGYTF
TRBD1,TRBV10-3,TRBJ2-1,TGTGCCATCAGGGCCGGGACAGGGGACAATGAGCAGTTCTTC,CAIRAGTGDNEQFF
TRBD1,TRBV7-9,TRBJ2-6,TGTGCCAGCAGCTTCGGACAGGGTGGGGCCAACGTCCTGACTTTC,CASSFGQGGANVLTF
NA,TRBV7-2,TRBJ1-6,TGTGCCAGCAGCTTAGAAGCGTTCCTTAATTCACCCCTCCACTTT,CASSLEAFLNSPLHF
NA,TRBV7-2,TRBJ1-6,TGTGCCAGCAGCTTATTGAGGATGGGCTCACCCCTCCACTTT,CASSLLRMGSPLHF
NA,TRBV12-3/TRBV12-4,TRBJ1-1,TGTGCCAGCAGTCAGGTGAACACTGAAGCTTTCTTT,CASSQVNTEAFF
NA,TRBV4-3,TRBJ1-2,TGCGCCAGCAGCCAAGGACAGCATGGCTACACCTTC,CASSQGQHGYTF
NA,TRBV5-1,TRBJ2-7,TGCGCCAGCAGCTCACAGGGTTACGAGCAGTACTTC,CASSSQGYEQYF
NA,TRBV19,TRBJ1-2,TGTGCCAGTAGTATAGAGGGCACCTTCTATGGCTACACCTTC,CASSIEGTFYGYTF
NA,TRBV7-8,TRBJ1-4,TGTGCCAGCAGCTTAGGGGGCGGGATTGAAAAACTGTTTTTT,CASSLGGGIEKLFF